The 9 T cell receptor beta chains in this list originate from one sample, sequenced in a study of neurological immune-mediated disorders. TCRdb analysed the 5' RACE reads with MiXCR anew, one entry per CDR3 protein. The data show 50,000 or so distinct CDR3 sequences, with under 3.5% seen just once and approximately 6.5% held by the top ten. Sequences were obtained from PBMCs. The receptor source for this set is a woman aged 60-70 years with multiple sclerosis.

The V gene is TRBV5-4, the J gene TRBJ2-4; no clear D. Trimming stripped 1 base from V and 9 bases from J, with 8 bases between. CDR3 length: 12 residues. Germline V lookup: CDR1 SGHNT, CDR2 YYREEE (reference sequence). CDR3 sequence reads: CASSLFYGIQYF. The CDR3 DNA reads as TGTGCCAGCAGCTTGTTTTATGGCATTCAGTACTTC.

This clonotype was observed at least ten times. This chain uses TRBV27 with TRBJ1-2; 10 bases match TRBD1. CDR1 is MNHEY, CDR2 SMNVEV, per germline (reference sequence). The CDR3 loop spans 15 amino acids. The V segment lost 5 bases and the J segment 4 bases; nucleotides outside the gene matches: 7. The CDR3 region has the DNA TGTGCCAGCAGTGCGCGACAGGGGGCGGGCTATGGCTACACCTTC. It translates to CASSARQGAGYGYTF.

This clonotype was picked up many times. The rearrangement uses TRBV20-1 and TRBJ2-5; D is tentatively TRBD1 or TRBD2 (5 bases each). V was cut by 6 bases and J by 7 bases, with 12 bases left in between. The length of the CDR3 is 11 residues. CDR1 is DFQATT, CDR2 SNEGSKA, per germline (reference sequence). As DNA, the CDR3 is TGCAGTGCCCCCACCGGGGCGACCCAGTACTTC. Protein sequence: CSAPTGATQYF.

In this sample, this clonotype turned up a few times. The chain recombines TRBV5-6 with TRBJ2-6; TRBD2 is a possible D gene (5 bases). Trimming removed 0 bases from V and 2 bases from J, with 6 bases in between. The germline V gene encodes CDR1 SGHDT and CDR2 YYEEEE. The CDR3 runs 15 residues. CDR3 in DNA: TGTGCCAGCAGCTTGGGGACTCCTGGGGCCAACGTCCTGACTTTC. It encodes CASSLGTPGANVLTF.

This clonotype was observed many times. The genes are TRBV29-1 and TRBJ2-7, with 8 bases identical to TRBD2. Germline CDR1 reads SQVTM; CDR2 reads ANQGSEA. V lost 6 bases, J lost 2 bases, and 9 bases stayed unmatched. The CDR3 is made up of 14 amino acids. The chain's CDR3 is CSVGTAGAAYEQYF. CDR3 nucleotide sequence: TGCAGCGTCGGTACAGCGGGAGCTGCCTACGAGCAGTACTTC.

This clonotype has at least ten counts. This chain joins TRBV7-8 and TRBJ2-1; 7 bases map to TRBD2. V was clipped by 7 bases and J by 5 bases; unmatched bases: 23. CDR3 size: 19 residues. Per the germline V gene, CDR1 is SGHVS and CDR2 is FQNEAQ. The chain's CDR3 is CASTFSPGAGPDRDNEQFF. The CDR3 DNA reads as TGTGCCAGCACGTTTAGCCCGGGAGCGGGGCCTGATCGGGACAATGAGCAGTTCTTC.

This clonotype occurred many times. The CDR3 DNA reads as TGTGCCAGCAGTTTAGGGGCCGTCTATGGCTACACCTTC. Protein sequence: CASSLGAVYGYTF. The rearrangement joins TRBV12-3 or TRBV12-4 to TRBJ1-2; D remains unclear. The CDR3 runs 13 residues. V lost 1 base, J lost 4 bases, and 7 bases lay in between.

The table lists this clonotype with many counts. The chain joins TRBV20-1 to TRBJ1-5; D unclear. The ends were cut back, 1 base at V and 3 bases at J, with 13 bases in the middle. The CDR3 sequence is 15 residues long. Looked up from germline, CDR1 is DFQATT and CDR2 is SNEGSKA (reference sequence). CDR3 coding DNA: TGCAGTGCTAGAGCGGGAACAGCCTACAATCAGCCCCAGCATTTT. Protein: CSARAGTAYNQPQHF.

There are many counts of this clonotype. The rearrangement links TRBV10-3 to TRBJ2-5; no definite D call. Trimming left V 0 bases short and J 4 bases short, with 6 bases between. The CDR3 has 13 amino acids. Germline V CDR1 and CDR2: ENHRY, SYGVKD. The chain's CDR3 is CAISESMGETQYF. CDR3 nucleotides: TGTGCCATCAGTGAGTCGATGGGAGAGACCCAGTACTTC.